This note documents a single T cell receptor beta chain sequence. This entry comes from a study of blood T cell repertoires in COVID-19. Clones were sequenced by immunoSEQ multiplex PCR, and TCRdb holds only the in-frame ones, with some missing. The sample includes about 57,000 clones, around 80% of them seen just once. Germline V gives CDR1 MGHRA, CDR2 YSYEKL. This CDR3 has 13 residues. The V and J ends lost 3 bases and 6 bases respectively, with 8 bases between them. The V call is TRBV4-1, the J call TRBJ2-2; D might be TRBD2 (5 bases). Sequenced: peripheral blood. This clonotype originated in a man between 60 and 70 years old with acute or convalescent COVID-19. CDR3 DNA: TGCGCCAGCAGCCAGACTATCTCCGGGGAGCTGTTTTTT. It encodes CASSQTISGELFF.